A selection of T cell receptor beta chains follows, all from one sample in a study of blood T cell repertoires in COVID-19. Profiling relied on immunoSEQ multiplex PCR, and the TCRdb table lists in-frame clones only, not all of them. The data show 40,000 to 50,000 clones, about 86% seen once. Specimen: peripheral blood. Receptors originate from a woman at least 80 years old with acute or convalescent COVID-19. The CDR3 runs from the conserved cysteine through the conserved F or W. The order of the fields is V gene, J gene, clone size, D gene, CDR3 protein, CDR3 DNA. A D gene is named only where the DNA matches it firmly. For some rows the clone size is stated as once, few or many, or as a class when expanded; others skip it.

TRBV13	TRBJ2-7	.	.	CASSFMQGSPYEQYF	TGTGCCAGCAGCTTTATGCAGGGGAGCCCCTACGAGCAGTACTTC
TRBV12-3/TRBV12-4	TRBJ1-1	.	.	CASSSQGNTEAFF	TGTGCCAGCAGTTCACAGGGTAACACTGAAGCTTTCTTT
TRBV6-5	TRBJ2-3	.	TRBD2	CATYGLAGVSDTQYF	TGTGCCACCTACGGACTAGCGGGGGTTTCAGATACGCAGTATTTT
TRBV18	TRBJ1-2	.	.	CASSKEGINYGYTF	TGTGCCAGCTCAAAGGAGGGGATCAACTATGGCTACACCTTC
TRBV9	TRBJ2-1	.	TRBD1	CASSLKLGQGAEGISYNEQFF	TGTGCCAGCAGCCTCAAGCTCGGACAGGGCGCCGAGGGGATCTCCTACAATGAGCAGTTCTTC
TRBV6-5	TRBJ1-1	.	TRBD1	CASTGTGEAFF	TGTGCCAGCACCGGGACAGGAGAAGCTTTCTTT
TRBV29-1	TRBJ2-2	.	.	CSVGLMAGELFF	TGCAGCGTTGGACTTATGGCCGGGGAGCTGTTTTTT
TRBV6-5	TRBJ1-1	.	.	CASSYPRGGRNTEAFF	TGTGCCAGCAGTTACCCTCGGGGAGGGAGGAACACTGAAGCTTTCTTT
TRBV7-2	TRBJ2-7	.	.	CASSASGGSHEQYF	TGTGCCAGCAGCGCCTCGGGGGGCTCCCACGAGCAGTACTTC
TRBV12-3/TRBV12-4	TRBJ2-7	.	TRBD2	CASSLSGVYEQYF	TGTGCCAGCAGTTTGAGCGGGGTCTACGAGCAGTACTTC
TRBV7-2	TRBJ1-3	.	.	CASSLGGAGSSGNTIYF	TGTGCCAGCAGCTTAGGTGGGGCAGGCTCCTCTGGAAACACCATATATTTT
TRBV5-4	TRBJ2-1	.	TRBD2	CASRRSGGKTYNEQFF	TGTGCCAGCAGACGTAGCGGGGGGAAGACCTACAATGAGCAGTTCTTC
TRBV5-6	TRBJ1-2	.	TRBD1	CASSGRTGGYTF	TGTGCCAGCAGCGGAAGGACAGGCGGCTACACCTTC
TRBV5-8	TRBJ1-2	.	.	CASSLHRAHGYTF	TGTGCCAGCAGCTTGCACAGGGCCCACGGCTACACCTTC
TRBV9	TRBJ1-6	.	TRBD1	CASSVEPGTGNSPLHF	TGTGCCAGCAGCGTAGAGCCCGGGACAGGGAATTCACCCCTCCACTTT
TRBV3-1/TRBV3-2	TRBJ1-3	few	TRBD1	CASSQGDPGGGNTIYF	TGTGCCAGCAGCCAAGGGGACCCAGGGGGAGGAAACACCATATATTTT
TRBV5-1	TRBJ2-3	.	TRBD2	CASSPGLAGATDTQYF	TGCGCCAGCAGCCCGGGACTAGCGGGGGCCACAGATACGCAGTATTTT
TRBV3-1/TRBV3-2	TRBJ1-2	.	TRBD1	CASSQDRALGYGYTF	TGTGCCAGCAGCCAGGACAGGGCCCTTGGCTATGGCTACACCTTC
TRBV5-5	TRBJ2-1	.	TRBD1	CASSFGQAGSEQFF	TGTGCCAGCAGCTTCGGACAGGCTGGCAGTGAGCAGTTCTTC
TRBV7-2	TRBJ1-5	.	.	CASSSSVGGGQPQHF	TGTGCCAGCAGCTCCTCGGTCGGGGGGGGTCAGCCCCAGCATTTT
TRBV27	TRBJ1-3	.	.	CASRYRFSGNTIYF	TGTGCCAGTCGATACAGGTTTTCGGGAAACACCATATATTTT
TRBV27	TRBJ1-2	.	TRBD1	CASRAGTGGFNYGYTF	TGTGCCAGCAGGGCCGGGACAGGGGGTTTTAACTATGGCTACACCTTC
TRBV5-5	TRBJ1-1	.	.	CASTEGMNTEAFF	TGTGCCAGCACCGAGGGCATGAACACTGAAGCTTTCTTT
TRBV5-5	TRBJ2-6	.	.	CASSPRVSGANVLTF	TGTGCCAGCAGCCCGAGAGTCTCTGGGGCCAACGTCCTGACTTTC
TRBV30	TRBJ1-2	once	.	CAWSVRGTGYTF	TGTGCCTGGAGTGTTCGGGGAACCGGCTACACCTTC
TRBV5-1	TRBJ1-2	.	.	CASTPGEAYGYTF	TGCGCCAGCACGCCGGGGGAAGCCTATGGCTACACCTTC
TRBV11-2	TRBJ1-1	.	.	CASSLGQNTEAFF	TGTGCCAGCAGCTTAGGGCAGAACACTGAAGCTTTCTTT
TRBV2	TRBJ2-3	.	TRBD2	CASRVAGGTDTQYF	TGTGCCAGCAGGGTAGCGGGGGGCACAGATACGCAGTATTTT
TRBV19	TRBJ2-7	.	TRBD1	CASSIGTAAVEQYF	TGTGCCAGTAGTATCGGGACAGCAGCCGTCGAGCAGTACTTC
TRBV6-6	TRBJ2-3	.	TRBD2	CASSYVPSGRDTQCF	TGTGCCAGCAGTTATGTGCCTAGCGGGCGAGATACGCAGTGTTTT
TRBV27	TRBJ1-6	.	.	CASSPKRRSGNSPLHF	TGTGCCAGCAGTCCCAAGAGGAGAAGTGGAAATTCACCCCTCCACTTT
TRBV30	TRBJ1-2	.	.	CAWNGGNYGYTF	TGTGCCTGGAACGGGGGGAACTATGGCTACACCTTC
TRBV6-2/TRBV6-3	TRBJ1-5	.	.	CASSSQANQPQHF	TGTGCCAGCAGTTCCCAGGCCAATCAGCCCCAGCATTTT
TRBV3-1/TRBV3-2	TRBJ2-4	.	TRBD2	CASSPSGGAGNIQYF	TGTGCCAGCAGCCCTAGCGGGGGGGCCGGAAACATTCAGTACTTC
TRBV2	TRBJ1-1	once	.	CASYSPGYPEAFF	TGTGCCAGCTATAGTCCAGGGTACCCTGAAGCTTTCTTT
TRBV30	TRBJ2-7	.	.	CAWSVMRDEQYF	TGTGCCTGGAGTGTAATGAGGGACGAGCAGTACTTC
TRBV3-1/TRBV3-2	TRBJ2-1	.	.	CASSPPGRAKFF	TGTGCCAGCAGCCCGCCCGGGAGAGCTAAGTTCTTC
TRBV19	TRBJ2-3	.	.	CASSIRGTRPRTDTQYF	TGTGCCAGTAGTATACGAGGGACTCGTCCCCGCACAGATACGCAGTATTTT
TRBV5-1	TRBJ2-1	.	TRBD1	CASSSKTGNEQFF	TGCGCCAGCAGCTCGAAGACAGGGAATGAGCAGTTCTTC
TRBV5-1	TRBJ1-5	.	.	CASSLTGIPNQPQHF	TGCGCCAGCAGCTTGACAGGGATTCCCAATCAGCCCCAGCATTTT